This TCR beta chain was sequenced for a study of T-cell reconstitution after alpha-beta-depleted transplantation in children. For TCRbeta, the library was prepared with unique molecular identifiers. MiXCR was run by TCRdb on the PCR reads, yielding one entry per CDR3 protein. This table has more than 90,000 distinct CDR3 sequences, 9% to 12% appearing once. Comment on this clonotype: Its antigen is still unknown.

The germline CDR1 and CDR2 sequences are SGDLS and YYNGEE. Germline trimming cut 4 bases from V and 2 bases from J; bases unmatched to any gene: 15. This CDR3 has 18 amino acids. Study-wide results and limits: The study traced high day-60 TCRbeta diversity in some patients to surviving recipient T cells and thymic progenitors. When one year had passed after transplant, most T-cell counts and diversity came from newly produced T cells. Expanded clones from the graft, numbering several hundred, reportedly supplied alpha-beta T cells about two months after transplant.

This specimen was PBMCs, taken before TCRalphabeta/CD19-depleted stem cell transplant. This sequence originates from a boy younger than 10 with acute lymphoblastic leukemia, due to receive a stem cell transplant. The chain carries TRBV9 and TRBJ2-3, with TRBD2 matching over 8 bases. CDR3 nucleotides: TGTGCCAGCAGCCCACAGGGAATCGGGAGGGCCTCCACAGATACGCAGTATTTT. Its translation: CASSPQGIGRASTDTQYF.